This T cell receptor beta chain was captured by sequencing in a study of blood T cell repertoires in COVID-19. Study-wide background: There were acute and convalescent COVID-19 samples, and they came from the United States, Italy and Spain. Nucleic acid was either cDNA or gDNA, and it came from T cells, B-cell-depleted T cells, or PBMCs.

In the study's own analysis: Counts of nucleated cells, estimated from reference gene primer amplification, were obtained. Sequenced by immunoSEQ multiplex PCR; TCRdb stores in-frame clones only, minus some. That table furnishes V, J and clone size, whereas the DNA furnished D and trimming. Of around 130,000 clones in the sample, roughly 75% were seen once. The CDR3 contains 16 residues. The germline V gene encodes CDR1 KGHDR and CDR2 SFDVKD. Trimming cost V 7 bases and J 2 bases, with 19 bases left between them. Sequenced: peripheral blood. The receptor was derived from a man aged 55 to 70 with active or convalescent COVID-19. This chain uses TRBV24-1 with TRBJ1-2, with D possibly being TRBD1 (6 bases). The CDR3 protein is CATSGVKTGGNYGYTF. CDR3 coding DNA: TGTGCCACCAGCGGGGTTAAGACAGGCGGCAACTATGGCTACACCTTC.